This T cell receptor (beta chain) was recovered during a study of T cell repertoires in cytomegalovirus infection. The wider study: CMV infection and matching HLA type were both indicated by public TCR beta signatures. Whole-study findings and limits: Frequencies of public TCR beta families were cumulated, and this identified carriers of CMV plus the relevant HLA. CMV-specific TCR beta clonotypes restricted by HLA-C were the ones dominating the ex vivo response.

From the reads, TCRdb called clonotypes with MiXCR, one entry per CDR3 protein. The sample consists of fewer than 650,000 distinct CDR3 sequences, approximately 40% of them appearing once. Trimming stripped 0 bases from V and 0 bases from J, with 6 bases between. The CDR3 extends over 14 amino acids. Germline CDR1 and CDR2: DFQATT and SNEGSKA (reference sequence). With regard to this clonotype: Its antigen is not known.

The input for sequencing was cultured PBMCs, taken from culture after CMV antigen stimulation. This chain links TRBV20-1 with TRBJ1-3; D remains ambiguous. This TCR was recovered from a human donor in good health (CMV status not recorded). Some clones in this sample may be carry-over from other donors' samples. The CDR3 DNA reads TGCAGTGCTAGAGAGGGAAGCTCTGGAAACACCATATATTTT. This sequence encodes CSAREGSSGNTIYF.